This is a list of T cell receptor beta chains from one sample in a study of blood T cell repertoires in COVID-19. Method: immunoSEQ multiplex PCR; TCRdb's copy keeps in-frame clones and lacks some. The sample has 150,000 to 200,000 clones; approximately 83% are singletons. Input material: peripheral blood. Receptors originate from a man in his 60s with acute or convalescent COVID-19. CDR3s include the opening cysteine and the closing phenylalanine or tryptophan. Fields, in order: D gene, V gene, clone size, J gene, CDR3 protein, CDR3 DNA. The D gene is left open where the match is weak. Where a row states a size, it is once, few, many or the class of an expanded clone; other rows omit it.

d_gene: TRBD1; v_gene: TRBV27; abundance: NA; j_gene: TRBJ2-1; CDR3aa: CASSSEDREGKEQFF; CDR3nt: TGTGCCAGCAGTTCTGAGGACAGGGAAGGTAAAGAGCAGTTCTTC
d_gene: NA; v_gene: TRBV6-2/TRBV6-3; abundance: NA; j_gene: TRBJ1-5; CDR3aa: CASSYERGRDSNQPQHF; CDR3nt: TGTGCCAGCAGTTACGAGCGAGGCAGGGATAGCAATCAGCCCCAGCATTTT
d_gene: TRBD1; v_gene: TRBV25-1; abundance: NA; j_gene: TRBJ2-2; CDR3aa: CASRGTGGGTTGELFF; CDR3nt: TGTGCCAGCAGGGGAACAGGGGGTGGTACCACCGGGGAGCTGTTTTTT
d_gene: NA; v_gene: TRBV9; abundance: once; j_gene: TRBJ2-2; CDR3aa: CASSVNGQVGPSGELFF; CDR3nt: TGTGCCAGCAGCGTTAATGGTCAGGTCGGTCCAAGCGGGGAGCTGTTTTTT
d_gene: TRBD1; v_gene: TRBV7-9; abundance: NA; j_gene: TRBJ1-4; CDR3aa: CASSYQGAFNEKLFF; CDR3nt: TGTGCCAGCAGCTACCAGGGGGCCTTTAATGAAAAACTGTTTTTT
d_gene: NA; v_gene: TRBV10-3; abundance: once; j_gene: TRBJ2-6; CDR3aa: CASSLGDGANVLTF; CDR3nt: TGTGCCAGCTCGCTGGGCGATGGGGCCAACGTCCTGACTTTC
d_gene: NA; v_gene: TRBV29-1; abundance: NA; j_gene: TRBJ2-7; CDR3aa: CSANAGSYEQYF; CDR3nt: TGCAGCGCCAACGCAGGGTCCTACGAGCAGTACTTC
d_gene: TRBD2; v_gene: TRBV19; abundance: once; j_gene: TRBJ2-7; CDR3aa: CASSIGVLAGGGGARYEQYF; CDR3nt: TGTGCCAGTAGTATTGGAGTTCTAGCGGGAGGAGGGGGGGCGAGGTACGAGCAGTACTTC
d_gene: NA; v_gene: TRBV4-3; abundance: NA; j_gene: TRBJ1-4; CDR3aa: CASSQERGPGGEKLFF; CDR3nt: TGCGCCAGCAGCCAAGAAAGGGGTCCCGGAGGGGAAAAACTGTTTTTT
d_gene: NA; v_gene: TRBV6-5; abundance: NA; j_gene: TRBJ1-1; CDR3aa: CASGGDIMNTEAFF; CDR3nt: TGTGCCAGCGGGGGGGACATCATGAACACTGAAGCTTTCTTT
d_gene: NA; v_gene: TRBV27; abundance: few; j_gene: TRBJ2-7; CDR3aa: CATWRGGGEQYF; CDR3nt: TGTGCCACCTGGAGAGGGGGGGGCGAGCAGTACTTC
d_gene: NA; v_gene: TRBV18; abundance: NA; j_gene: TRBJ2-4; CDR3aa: CASSIGQSLTKNIQYF; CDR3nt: TGTGCCAGCTCTATTGGACAGTCGTTGACCAAAAACATTCAGTACTTC
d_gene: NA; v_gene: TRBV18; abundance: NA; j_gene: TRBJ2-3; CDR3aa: CASSLSPTDTQYF; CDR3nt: TGTGCCAGTTCTTTAAGCCCCACAGATACGCAGTATTTT
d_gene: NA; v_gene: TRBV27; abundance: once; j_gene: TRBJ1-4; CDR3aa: CASSLDRINEKLFF; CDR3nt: TGTGCCAGCAGTTTAGACAGAATTAATGAAAAACTGTTTTTT
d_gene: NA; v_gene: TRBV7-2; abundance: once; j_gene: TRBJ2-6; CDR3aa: CASSQDTGSGANVLTF; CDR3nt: TGTGCCAGCAGCCAAGATACAGGCTCTGGGGCCAACGTCCTGACTTTC
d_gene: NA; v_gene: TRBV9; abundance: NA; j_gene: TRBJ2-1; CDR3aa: CASSRAPGDEQFF; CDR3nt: TGTGCCAGCAGCCGTGCCCCGGGGGATGAGCAGTTCTTC
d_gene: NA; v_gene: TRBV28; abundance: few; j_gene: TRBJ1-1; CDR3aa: CASTAEGGMGNTEAFF; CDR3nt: TGTGCCAGCACTGCTGAGGGCGGAATGGGGAACACTGAAGCTTTCTTT
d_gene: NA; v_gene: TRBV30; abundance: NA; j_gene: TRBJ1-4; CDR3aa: CAWSVWGATNEKLFF; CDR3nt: TGTGCCTGGAGTGTCTGGGGCGCTACTAATGAAAAACTGTTTTTT
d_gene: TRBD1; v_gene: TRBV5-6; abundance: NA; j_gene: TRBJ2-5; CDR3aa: CASSYRQGQETQYF; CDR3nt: TGTGCCAGCAGCTATCGACAGGGACAAGAGACCCAGTACTTC
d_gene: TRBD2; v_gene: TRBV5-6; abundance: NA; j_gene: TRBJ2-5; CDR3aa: CASSLARGGSGNKETQYF; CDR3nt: TGTGCCAGCAGCTTGGCGCGGGGGGGGTCTGGGAACAAAGAGACCCAGTACTTC
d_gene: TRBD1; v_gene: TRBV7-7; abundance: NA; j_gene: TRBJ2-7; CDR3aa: CASSSERTGGFFSYEQYF; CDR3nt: TGTGCTAGCAGCTCGGAAAGGACAGGGGGATTCTTCTCCTACGAGCAGTACTTC
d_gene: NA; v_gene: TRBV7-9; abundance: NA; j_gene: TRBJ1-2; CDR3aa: CASSGGDSYYGYTF; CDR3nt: TGTGCCAGCAGCGGGGGGGACTCATACTATGGCTACACCTTC
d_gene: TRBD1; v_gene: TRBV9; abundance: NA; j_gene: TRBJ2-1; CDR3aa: CASSPRTGDYNEQFF; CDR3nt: TGTGCCAGCAGCCCCCGGACAGGAGATTACAATGAGCAGTTCTTC
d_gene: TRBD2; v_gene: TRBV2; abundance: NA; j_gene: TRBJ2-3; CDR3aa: CASSPEAGVGDTQYF; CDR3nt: TGTGCCAGCAGTCCTGAAGCGGGAGTGGGAGATACGCAGTATTTT
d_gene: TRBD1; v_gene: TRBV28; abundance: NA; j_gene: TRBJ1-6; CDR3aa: CASSFRDRANSPLHF; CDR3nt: TGTGCCAGCAGTTTCCGGGACAGGGCTAATTCACCCCTCCACTTT
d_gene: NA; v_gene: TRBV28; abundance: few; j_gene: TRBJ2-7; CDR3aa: CASRTGRNLYEQYF; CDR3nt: TGTGCCAGCAGGACAGGGAGGAACCTCTACGAGCAGTACTTC
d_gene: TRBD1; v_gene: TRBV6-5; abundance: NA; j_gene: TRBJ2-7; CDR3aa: CASRRGQGPYEQYF; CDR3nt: TGTGCCAGCAGGCGGGGACAGGGGCCCTACGAGCAGTACTTC
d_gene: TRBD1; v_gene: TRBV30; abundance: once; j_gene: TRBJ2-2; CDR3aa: CAWRVTGSHTGELFF; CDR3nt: TGTGCCTGGAGGGTGACAGGGTCCCACACCGGGGAGCTGTTTTTT
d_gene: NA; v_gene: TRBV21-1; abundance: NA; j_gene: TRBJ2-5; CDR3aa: CASSGTEKETQYF; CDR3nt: TGTGCCAGCAGCGGGACTGAGAAAGAGACCCAGTACTTC
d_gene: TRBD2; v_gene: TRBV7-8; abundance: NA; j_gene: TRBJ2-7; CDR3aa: CASSIGRGGTYEQYF; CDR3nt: TGTGCCAGCAGCATAGGGCGGGGGGGAACCTACGAGCAGTACTTC
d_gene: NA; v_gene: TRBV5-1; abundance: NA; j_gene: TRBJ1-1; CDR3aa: CASRAFLNTEAFF; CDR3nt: TGCGCCAGCAGGGCATTTTTGAACACTGAAGCTTTCTTT
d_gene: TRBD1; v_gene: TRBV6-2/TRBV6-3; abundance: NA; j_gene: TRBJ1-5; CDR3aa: CASSYGGGTVINQPQHF; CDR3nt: TGTGCCAGCAGTTACGGAGGCGGGACAGTTATCAATCAGCCCCAGCATTTT
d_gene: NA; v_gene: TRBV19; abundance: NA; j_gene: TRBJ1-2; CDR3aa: CASSRAERNYGYTF; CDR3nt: TGTGCCAGTAGTAGGGCAGAACGGAACTATGGCTACACCTTC
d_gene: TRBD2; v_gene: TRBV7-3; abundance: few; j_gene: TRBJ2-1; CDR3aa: CASSLRVREGYNEQFF; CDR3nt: TGTGCCAGCAGCTTAAGGGTACGGGAGGGGTACAATGAGCAGTTCTTC
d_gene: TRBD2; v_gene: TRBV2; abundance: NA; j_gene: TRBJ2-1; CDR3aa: CASTASGDYNEQFF; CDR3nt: TGTGCCAGCACGGCTAGCGGGGACTACAATGAGCAGTTCTTC